Sequencing of this TCR beta chain was carried out in a study of T cell repertoires in cytomegalovirus infection. Overall study: Selected CMV epitopes included recently identified HLA-C-restricted ones as well as well-studied HLA-B-restricted ones. Signatures in public TCR beta sequences pointed to both CMV infection and matching HLA type.

Via MiXCR, TCRdb re-called the reads, giving one row per CDR3 protein. Of approximately 730,000 distinct CDR3 sequences in the sample, around 29% were seen once. About this clonotype: Its target is unknown.

The J segment lost 3 bases and the V segment lost 6 bases, leaving 26 bases of the junction unmatched. The CDR3 sequence is 21 residues long. This TCR derives from a human donor in good health (CMV status not recorded). Some clones in this sample may be carry-over from other donors' samples. The starting material was cultured CD8+ T cells from PBMCs, obtained from culture after CMV antigen stimulation. The V and J genes are TRBV12-3 or TRBV12-4 and TRBJ1-1; 9 bases align to TRBD1. The CDR3 DNA reads as TGTGCCAGCAGCCCACCACCTGACATCGGACAGGGGCGTATTTTCTACACTGAAGCTTTCTTT. Translation: CASSPPPDIGQGRIFYTEAFF.